The 15 T cell receptor beta chains in this list originate from one sample, sequenced in a study of OX40 agonist ivuxolimab in advanced cancers. Library generation was performed with the immunoSEQ multiplex PCR assay. TCRdb stores this immuneACCESS table with in-frame sequences only. Part of the clones is absent; in the studies checked, under half of the shortfall reflects unresolved V genes, and no reason is known for the rest. This sample comprises over 60,000 clones, about 89% of them detected only once. The ten largest clones capture roughly 4.2% of the sample. The sequenced sample was CD4+ or CD8+ T cells sorted from blood, obtained in a trial of the OX40 agonist ivuxolimab. Source of these receptors: an adult with an advanced solid tumor such as melanoma, head and neck, liver or kidney cancer.

V usage is TRBV30 and J usage is TRBJ1-5, with a possible D match to TRBD1 (5 bases). The CDR3 runs 14 residues. Trimming removed 0 bases at V and 1 base at J, with 7 bases between. From germline, CDR1 is GTSNPN and CDR2 SVGIG (reference sequence). CDR3 nucleotide sequence: TGTGCCTGGAGTGTGGGGGGGAGCAATCAGCCCCAGCATTTT. Protein product: CAWSVGGSNQPQHF.

The rearrangement joins TRBV28 to TRBJ1-5; D is unclear. Looked up from germline, CDR1 is MDHEN and CDR2 is SYDVKM. The CDR3 runs 13 residues. V lost 2 bases and J lost 7, with 9 bases in between. The CDR3 loop reads CASSLRTFQPQHF. As DNA, the CDR3 is TGTGCCAGCAGTTTAAGGACGTTCCAGCCCCAGCATTTT.

The chain recombines TRBV25-1 with TRBJ2-1, with D hard to call. Germline assignment: CDR1 MGHDK and CDR2 SYGVNS. Trimming took off 3 bases at V and 4 bases at J, with 4 bases between the two ends. CDR3 size: 12 residues. The CDR3, as DNA: TGTGCCAGCAGTGAGGGATACAATGAGCAGTTCTTC. It yields the protein CASSEGYNEQFF.

The chain recombines TRBV5-5 with TRBJ2-2; tentatively, D is TRBD2 (5 bases). The CDR3 contains 17 residues. The V end was cut by 2 bases, the J end by 0 bases, with 14 bases between. Germline assignment: CDR1 SGHKS and CDR2 YYEKEE (reference sequence). The CDR3 DNA sequence: TGTGCCAGCAGCTTCGATGAGGGTTACTCGAACACCGGGGAGCTGTTTTTT. Its protein product is CASSFDEGYSNTGELFF.

The chain links TRBV5-1 to TRBJ1-1; D uncertain. CDR1 SGHRS and CDR2 YFSETQ come from the germline V gene. V shed 1 base and J shed 2 bases, with 12 bases lying between them. This CDR3 has 15 residues. CDR3 amino acids: CASSLRADGNTEAFF. CDR3 nucleotide sequence: TGCGCCAGCAGCTTGCGCGCGGACGGTAACACTGAAGCTTTCTTT.

V usage is TRBV5-1 and J usage is TRBJ1-1; D uncertain. CDR1 and CDR2 (germline): SGHRS, YFSETQ. V was pared by 5 bases and J by 4 bases, with 12 bases between. The CDR3 loop spans 13 amino acids. The DNA of the CDR3 is TGCGCCAGCAGAGCAGGCGGGGTCACTGAAGCTTTCTTT. Amino acid sequence: CASRAGGVTEAFF.

The chain joins TRBV18 to TRBJ2-5, with 7 nucleotides matching TRBD1. In germline, CDR1 is KGHSH, CDR2 LQKENI. J gave up 5 bases and V 4 bases, and 10 bases lay outside the gene matches. The CDR3 extends over 15 amino acids. CDR3 amino acids: CASSRRDSRQETQYF. For the CDR3, the DNA is TGTGCCAGCTCACGCCGGGACAGCCGCCAGGAGACCCAGTACTTC.

The chain has TRBV11-2 and TRBJ2-1, with D hard to call. The V and J ends lost 1 base and 6 bases respectively, with 10 bases between them. The V gene's germline CDR1 is SGHAT and CDR2 FQNNGV. The CDR3 is 14 amino acids. The CDR3 DNA follows: TGTGCCAGCAGCTTAGCGGGCTTTTCCAATGAGCAGTTCTTC. Translated, it gives CASSLAGFSNEQFF.

J is TRBJ2-2 and V is TRBV6-5, with 7 bases fitting TRBD2. Germline CDR1 reads MNHEY; CDR2 reads SVGAGI. This CDR3 contains 15 residues. V lost 8 bases and J lost 4; bases outside the gene matches: 10. The CDR3 loop reads CASGYAGVGTGELFF. The CDR3 DNA is TGTGCCAGCGGGTACGCGGGAGTGGGCACCGGGGAGCTGTTTTTT.

CDR3 coding DNA: TGTGCCAGCAGCACCCAGGGAACAGATACGCAGTATTTT. Translation: CASSTQGTDTQYF. This sequence joins TRBV7-3 and TRBJ2-3; D possibly corresponds to TRBD1 (5 bases). CDR1 is SGHTA and CDR2 is FQGTGA in the germline V gene. Trimming took 5 bases from V and 3 from J, leaving 9 bases between them. The CDR3 extends over 13 amino acids. Full variable domain (remainder filled in from reference TRBV7-3 and TRBJ2-3): GAGVSQTPSNKVTEKGKYVELRCDPISGHTALYWYRQSLGQGPEFLIYFQGTGAADDSGLPNDRFFAVRPEGSVSTLKIQRTERGDSAVYLCASSTQGTDTQYFGPGTRLTVL.

The gene calls are TRBV25-1 and TRBJ2-6; D is unresolved. Germline V gene lookup returns CDR1 MGHDK and CDR2 SYGVNS. V was trimmed by 6 bases and J by 4 bases, leaving 7 bases between them. This CDR3 comprises 13 residues. CDR3 region: CASSRPGANVLTF. The DNA of the CDR3 is TGTGCCAGCAGCCGACCGGGGGCCAACGTCCTGACTTTC.

This chain connects TRBV7-2 to TRBJ2-5; D is perhaps TRBD1 (5 bases). CDR1 is SGHTA, CDR2 FQGNSA, per germline. Between the trimmed V and J ends, which lost 5 bases and 2 bases, there was a span of 15 bases. This CDR3 has 15 amino acids. The CDR3 loop is CASSAYQGLQETQYF. CDR3 coding DNA: TGTGCCAGCAGCGCGTACCAGGGTCTACAAGAGACCCAGTACTTC. The whole variable domain, filled in from reference TRBV7-2 and TRBJ2-5, reads GAGVSQSPSNKVTEKGKDVELRCDPISGHTALYWYRQSLGQGLEFLIYFQGNSAPDKSGLPSDRFSAERTGGSVSTLTIQRTQQEDSAVYLCASSAYQGLQETQYFGPGTRLLVL.

This sequence joins TRBV6-5 and TRBJ2-2, with no clear D. V was clipped by 2 bases and J by 9 bases, with 13 bases between them. Germline values: CDR1 MNHEY, CDR2 SVGAGI. This CDR3 contains 14 residues. CDR3 protein: CASSYTELRRELFF. The CDR3 DNA reads as TGTGCCAGCAGTTACACCGAGCTGCGACGGGAGCTGTTTTTT.

This rearrangement joins TRBV15 to TRBJ2-1; 11 bases map to TRBD2. Germline CDR1 LNHNV, CDR2 YYDKDF (reference sequence). Trimming took 0 bases from V and 5 from J; bases not matched to a gene: 0. The CDR3 is 15 amino acids. CDR3 region: CATSREGLADNEQFF. CDR3 DNA sequence: TGTGCCACCAGCAGAGAGGGACTAGCGGACAATGAGCAGTTCTTC.

The table lists this clone with a count of one. In the same sample, other DNA sequences code for this CDR3. This chain uses TRBV18 with TRBJ2-7, with D uncertain. CDR3 length equals 12 residues. V was trimmed by 2 bases and J by 1 base, leaving 3 bases between them. From germline, CDR1 is KGHSH and CDR2 LQKENI. CDR3 bases: TGTGCCAGCTCACCAGGGTCCTACGAGCAGTACTTC. Protein: CASSPGSYEQYF. Drawing the rest from reference TRBV18 and TRBJ2-7, the complete variable domain is NAGVMQNPRHLVRRRGQEARLRCSPMKGHSHVYWYRQLPEEGLKFMVYLQKENIIDESGMPKERFSAEFPKEGPSILRIQQVVRGDSAAYFCASSPGSYEQYFGPGTRLTVT.